This T cell receptor beta chain was sequenced during a study of shared clonotypes between healthy human individuals. Study observations and caveats: Researchers sampled only blood; tissue repertoires likely differ. Estimated richness was generally greater in naive than memory subsets.

Note on this clone: Antigen unknown.

V lost 4 bases to trimming and J lost 0 bases, with 10 bases between them. The length of the CDR3 is 15 residues. The germline V gene has CDR1 SNHLY and CDR2 FYNNEI. Running of the assay took place at deep level. Only in-frame clones appear in the TCRdb table, and some are missing; sequencing was by immunoSEQ multiplex PCR. The data hold under 550,000 clones, with 90% to 96% observed a single time. The clonotype comes from a woman aged 30 to 39 in good health. The rearrangement links TRBV2 to TRBJ2-1, with D possibly being TRBD1 or TRBD2 (5 bases each). Sequences were obtained from naive CD4+ T cells sorted from blood. Noted subset: CD45RA+ positively selected. The CDR3 sequence: CASSVGAGSYNEQFF. The CDR3 bases are TGTGCCAGCAGTGTCGGGGCTGGCTCCTACAATGAGCAGTTCTTC.